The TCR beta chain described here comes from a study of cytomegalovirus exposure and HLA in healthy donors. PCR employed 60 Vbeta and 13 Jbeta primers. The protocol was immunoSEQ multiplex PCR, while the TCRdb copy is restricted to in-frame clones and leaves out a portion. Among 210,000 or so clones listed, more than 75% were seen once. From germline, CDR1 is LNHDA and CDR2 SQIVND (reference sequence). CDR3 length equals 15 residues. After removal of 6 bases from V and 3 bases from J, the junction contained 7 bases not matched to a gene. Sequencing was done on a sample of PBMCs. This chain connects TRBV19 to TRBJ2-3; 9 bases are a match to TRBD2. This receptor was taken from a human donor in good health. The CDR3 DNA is TGTGCCAGTAGCCCCCTAGCGGGAAGGACAGATACGCAGTATTTT. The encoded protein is CASSPLAGRTDTQYF. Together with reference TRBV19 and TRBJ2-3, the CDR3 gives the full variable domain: DGGITQSPKYLFRKEGQNVTLSCEQNLNHDAMYWYRQDPGQGLRLIYYSQIVNDFQKGDIAEGYSVSREKKESFPLTVTSAQKNPTAFYLCASSPLAGRTDTQYFGPGTRLTVL.